Sequencing of this T cell receptor beta chain was carried out in a study of metastatic and nonmetastatic thyroid tumors. CDR1 SGHTA and CDR2 FQGTGA come from the germline V gene. The CDR3 extends over 13 amino acids. The V end lost 2 bases, the J end lost 3 bases, and 6 bases lay between the germline ends. TCRdb re-called clones via MiXCR from the PCR reads. The sample includes around 34,000 clones, about 18% of them seen just once. No treatment had been given to any patient before thyroid surgery. The sample holds many counts of this clone. The chain joins TRBV7-3 to TRBJ2-3; D is unclear. The sample consisted of blood. The source is a female donor with papillary thyroid cancer or a benign thyroid nodule (not recorded which). Some clones in this sample may be carry-over from other donors' samples. The CDR3 coding sequence is TGTGCCAGCAGCTTAGCAGAAACAGATACGCAGTATTTT. Translating gives CASSLAETDTQYF.